These 5 T cell receptor beta chains were all obtained from the same sample, sequenced in a study of blood T cell repertoires in COVID-19 (dated by TCRdb to 2018 to 2020). Libraries were constructed by the immunoSEQ multiplex PCR assay. In its TCRdb copy, this immuneACCESS table keeps in-frame sequences only and misses some clones. Where compared with another copy, unresolved V genes explain less than half of these, and the others have no known cause. This sample holds under 250,000 clones; around 85% were observed only once. Together, the top ten hold approximately 9.6% of the sample. Sequencing input: PBMCs or T cells enriched from blood (not recorded which). Receptors were obtained from a woman in her 50s with acute COVID-19.

The chain joins TRBV7-2 to TRBJ1-2, with 9 positions matching TRBD1. The CDR3 totals 17 residues. J lost 5 bases, V lost 2 bases, and 12 bases had no gene match. In germline, CDR1 is SGHTA, CDR2 FQGNSA. CDR3 DNA: TGTGCCAGCAGCTTACTGCAGGGGACAGGGCCATCATATGGCTACACCTTC. Its translation is CASSLLQGTGPSYGYTF.

The chain links TRBV5-1 to TRBJ1-2, with D possibly being TRBD1 (6 bases). The CDR3 is 15 amino acids. Trimming stripped 0 bases from V and 3 bases from J, with 12 bases between. Germline CDR1 SGHRS, CDR2 YFSETQ. CDR3 in DNA: TGCGCCAGCAGCTTGGATCCAGGGGCGGACTATGGCTACACCTTC. Amino acid sequence: CASSLDPGADYGYTF.

This chain connects TRBV3-1 (or the pseudogene TRBV3-2) to TRBJ1-3; D remains unclear. Germline V lookup: CDR1 LGHDT, CDR2 YNNKEL (reference sequence). The CDR3 covers 15 residues. V lost 5 bases and J lost 0, with 11 bases in between. The CDR3 DNA sequence: TGTGCCAGCAGCTGGGCCAGCAACTCTGGAAACACCATATATTTT. Its protein is CASSWASNSGNTIYF.

The CDR3 is CASSQTGQGEGYTF. DNA of the CDR3: TGTGCCAGCAGCCAGACGGGACAGGGGGAAGGCTACACCTTC. The gene calls are TRBV3-1 (or the pseudogene TRBV3-2) and TRBJ1-2, with 11 nucleotides matching TRBD1. This CDR3 has 14 amino acids. Germline CDR1 and CDR2: LGHDT and YNNKEL (reference sequence). V shed 3 bases and J 8 bases; nucleotides not matched to a gene: 5.

The rearrangement uses TRBV7-9 and TRBJ2-5; D is undetermined. Per germline, CDR1 SEHNR and CDR2 FQNEAQ (reference sequence). The germline V and J ends were trimmed by 2 bases and 5 bases, with 9 bases remaining between them. The CDR3 loop spans 13 amino acids. CDR3 nucleotide sequence: TGTGCCAGCAGCTTATCCCCGCGGGAGACCCAGTACTTC. It translates to CASSLSPRETQYF.